This T cell receptor (beta chain) was sequenced during a study of T and B cells in COVID-19 patients. Study-wide context: The recovered cohort's median age was about 36 years, versus roughly 67 years in active infection. Nine tenths of the roughly 20 active-infection patients had comorbidities associated with unfavorable COVID-19 outcome.

From blood, 250-500 ng of genomic DNA served as TRB template. This clonotype is medium-sized within its sample. Its antigen is not identified. The V and J ends lost 3 bases and 3 bases, in that order; junction bases with no gene match: 7. Looked up from germline, CDR1 is SGHDT and CDR2 is YYEEEE. The CDR3 spans 18 residues. Findings and caveats of the study: Highly clonal in active COVID-19, TRB repertoires exceeded healthy-donor diversity and richness at recovery. Patients with COVID-19 reportedly showed strongly skewed T cell receptor beta variable and joining gene usage.

TRB rearrangements were amplified by multiplex PCR with BIOMED2 TRB-A/B primers. TCRdb re-analysed the multiplex PCR reads in MiXCR, keeping a single row per CDR3 protein. The sample lists some 5,000 distinct CDR3 sequences; about 25% were seen once. Sample: blood. The sequence was obtained from a human donor with active COVID-19. V gene TRBV5-6 combines with J gene TRBJ2-1, with TRBD2 identical over 15 bases. In DNA, the CDR3 is TGTGCCAGCAGCTCCGGGACTAGCGGGGGGCACCGCTACAATGAGCAGTTCTTC. Its protein product is CASSSGTSGGHRYNEQFF.